The entry below gives a single T cell receptor beta chain sequence along with its context. Its antigen is unidentified. CDR1 and CDR2 from the germline V gene are SGHVS and FQNEAQ. This CDR3 has 10 amino acids. V lost 4 bases, J lost 3 bases, and 0 bases lay in between. Full-length variable regions came from constant-region reverse primers plus semi-nested Nested Universal Primer A PCR. TCRdb ran MiXCR on the 5' RACE reads and lists one entry per CDR3 protein. The data hold under 6,500 distinct CDR3 sequences, with 69% observed a single time. Study-level results: Tumor Treg TCRs overlapped most with tumor naive CD4+ cells.

The source is a female donor with breast cancer. What was sequenced was memory CD4+ T cells sorted from a lymph node. The subset is: memory CD4+ T cells, CD4+CD45RO+CD25-. The chain carries TRBV7-8 and TRBJ1-2; D is undetermined. The CDR3 region has the DNA TGTGCCAGCAGCTACTATGGCTACACCTTC. Translation: CASSYYGYTF.